This TCR beta chain is from a study of blood T cell repertoires in COVID-19. This CDR3 has 14 residues. Germline CDR1 is SQVTM and CDR2 is ANQGSEA. After removal of 0 bases from V and 4 bases from J, the junction contained 5 bases not matched to a gene. Using immunoSEQ multiplex PCR, the repertoire was profiled, and TCRdb retains in-frame clones only, with some absent. The sample carries about 50,000 clones, about 89% recorded once. A few counts support this clone. The specimen was peripheral blood. The clonotype was recovered from an elderly woman with COVID-19, enrolled during active disease. V usage is TRBV29-1 and J usage is TRBJ1-2; 7 bases match TRBD1. This chain's CDR3 is CSVEEGGLSYGYTF. CDR3 sequence (DNA): TGCAGCGTTGAAGAAGGGGGCTTGAGCTATGGCTACACCTTC.